This entry lists 23 T cell receptor beta chains sequenced from one sample in a study of blood T cells in healthy people across ages. A second PCR of roughly 7 to 11 cycles used a sample-barcoded 5' primer and a J-beta primer mix. TCRdb passed the 5' RACE reads through MiXCR, listing each CDR3 protein once. The table records about 800,000 distinct CDR3 sequences, roughly 25% of them present only once. The same data also went into a second study, on T cells of mothers and their children.

Sequenced sample: blood. The receptors stem from a boy between 10 and 17 years old in good health.

This chain connects TRBV20-1 to TRBJ2-3; possible D gene TRBD1, 5 bases. With 7 bases removed from V and 3 bases from J, the gap between germline ends came to 14 bases. The CDR3 is 13 residues long. Germline V gives CDR1 DFQATT, CDR2 SNEGSKA (reference sequence). CDR3 amino acids: CSGIGKGTDTQYF. The CDR3 nucleotides are TGCAGTGGGATTGGCAAGGGGACAGATACGCAGTATTTT.

This clonotype was detected ten times or more. The chain recombines TRBV28 with TRBJ2-1; D may be TRBD1 or TRBD2 (5 bases each). CDR1 is MDHEN and CDR2 is SYDVKM in the germline V gene. This CDR3 is 18 amino acids long. The germline V and J ends were trimmed by 5 bases and 0 bases, with 20 bases remaining between them. The DNA of the CDR3 is TGTGCCAGCAGTCCCACGGGGCGATACGGAAGCTCCTACAATGAGCAGTTCTTC. Encoded protein: CASSPTGRYGSSYNEQFF.

V usage is TRBV28 and J usage is TRBJ1-3; D perhaps matches TRBD1 (5 bases). This CDR3 contains 14 residues. V lost 7 bases to trimming and J lost 2 bases, with 12 bases between them. CDR1 MDHEN and CDR2 SYDVKM come from the germline V gene. CDR3 bases: TGTGCCAGCACCCCGGAGGGGCCTGGAAACACCATATATTTT. Translated: CASTPEGPGNTIYF.

The rearrangement joins TRBV11-2 to TRBJ2-3; 7 bases agree with TRBD1. The CDR3 is made up of 14 amino acids. Trimming took 10 bases from V and 1 from J; bases not matched to a gene: 8. The germline CDR1 and CDR2 sequences are SGHAT and FQNNGV. The CDR3 loop reads CATNRDSRTDTQYF. In DNA, the CDR3 is TGTGCCACAAATAGGGACAGCCGCACAGATACGCAGTATTTT. Full variable domain (missing parts from reference TRBV11-2 and TRBJ2-3): EAGVAQSPRYKIIEKRQSVAFWCNPISGHATLYWYQQILGQGPKLLIQFQNNGVVDDSQLPKDRFSAERLKGVDSTLKIQPAKLEDSAVYLCATNRDSRTDTQYFGPGTRLTVL.

This clonotype has just a few counts. The chain is built from TRBV20-1 and TRBJ2-5; the D is unclear. Trimming left V 3 bases short and J 5 bases short, with 10 bases between. CDR3 size: 12 residues. Germline V lookup: CDR1 DFQATT, CDR2 SNEGSKA (reference sequence). The CDR3 DNA is TGCAGTGCTAGCCGCAGTCCGGAGACCCAGTACTTC. Translating gives CSASRSPETQYF.

The table lists this clonotype with a few counts. The rearrangement joins TRBV29-1 to TRBJ2-6; no firm D call. The germline V and J ends were trimmed by 7 bases and 1 base, with 11 bases remaining between them. The length of the CDR3 is 14 residues. Germline V CDR1 and CDR2: SQVTM, ANQGSEA. This chain's CDR3 is CSARALSGANVLTF. CDR3 nucleotide sequence: TGCAGCGCCCGAGCCCTATCTGGGGCCAACGTCCTGACTTTC.

The rearrangement joins TRBV2 to TRBJ2-5; TRBD2 aligns across 8 bases. V shed 4 bases and J 4 bases; nucleotides not matched to a gene: 11. This CDR3 has 16 amino acids. Germline CDR1 SNHLY, CDR2 FYNNEI. The CDR3, as DNA: TGTGCCAGCAGTGTGGGACTAGGTAAAAATTCAGAGACCCAGTACTTC. Translating it yields CASSVGLGKNSETQYF.

This clonotype has only a few counts. The chain couples TRBV29-1 to TRBJ2-5; 8 bases are a match to TRBD2. The better agreement between TRBJ2-7 and the DNA end casts doubt on the J call. The CDR3 has 16 amino acids. The germline V gene encodes CDR1 SQVTM and CDR2 ANQGSEA. For the CDR3, the DNA is TGCAGCGTTGCGAAGCCGTACGGGGGGGTCTCCTACGAGCAGTACTTC. It translates to CSVAKPYGGVSYEQYF.

V is TRBV20-1 and J is TRBJ2-5, with 9 nucleotides matching TRBD1. The CDR3 is made up of 15 amino acids. J gave up 2 bases and V 6 bases, and 10 bases lay outside the gene matches. Per the germline V gene, CDR1 is DFQATT and CDR2 is SNEGSKA (reference sequence). CDR3 DNA: TGCAGTGCCCCGGGACAGGGAATGAAGCAAGAGACCCAGTACTTC. It encodes CSAPGQGMKQETQYF.

The count of this clonotype is one. This rearrangement joins TRBV29-1 to TRBJ2-6; D tentatively fits TRBD1 or TRBD2 (6 bases each). Trimming removed 6 bases from V and 0 bases from J, with 15 bases in between. This CDR3 is 16 amino acids long. CDR1 and CDR2 (germline): SQVTM, ANQGSEA. The CDR3 coding sequence is TGCAGCGTCACCGAGGGGGAGGCCTCTGGGGCCAACGTCCTGACTTTC. Its translation: CSVTEGEASGANVLTF.

In this sample, this clonotype turned up many times. The chain combines TRBV6-5 with TRBJ2-7, with D hard to call. The CDR3 totals 15 residues. Germline V lookup: CDR1 MNHEY, CDR2 SVGAGI. The V end lost 5 bases, the J end lost 5 bases, and 19 bases lay between the germline ends. CDR3 nucleotide sequence: TGTGCCAGCAGTGATGGACGGATCTGGACCCACGAGCAGTACTTC. The encoded protein is CASSDGRIWTHEQYF.

This clonotype has more than one count but fewer than ten. This chain links TRBV10-3 with TRBJ2-7, with D perhaps being TRBD1 or TRBD2 (6 bases each). With 2 bases removed from V and 2 bases from J, the gap between germline ends came to 16 bases. The CDR3 length is 16 residues. Germline CDR1 ENHRY, CDR2 SYGVKD. Here the CDR3 DNA reads TGTGCCATCAGTGAGGGAACGGAGGGGGGTCCCTACGAGCAGTACTTC. Its translation is CAISEGTEGGPYEQYF.

This rearrangement joins TRBV5-1 to TRBJ2-7, with TRBD1 matching over 11 bases. The length of the CDR3 is 15 residues. Germline V lookup: CDR1 SGHRS, CDR2 YFSETQ. Trimming removed 3 bases from V and 5 bases from J; junction bases left unmatched: 7. CDR3 sequence (DNA): TGCGCCAGCAGCTGGGGCCGGGACAGGGGGGACGAGCAGTACTTC. Its translation: CASSWGRDRGDEQYF.

This chain links TRBV7-6 with TRBJ2-1; D not resolved. Trimming left V 2 bases short and J 0 bases short, with 11 bases between. The CDR3 runs to 16 residues. The germline V gene encodes CDR1 SGHVS and CDR2 FNYEAQ. CDR3 protein: CASSLNSVGSYNEQFF. CDR3 coding DNA: TGTGCCAGCAGCTTAAACTCCGTAGGCTCCTACAATGAGCAGTTCTTC.

The chain recombines TRBV29-1 with TRBJ1-2; the match to TRBD1 covers 9 bases. Germline values: CDR1 SQVTM, CDR2 ANQGSEA. This CDR3 spans 15 amino acids. With V trimmed by 0 bases and J by 1 base, 3 bases remained unmatched. The CDR3 is CSVEDPDRGNYGYTF. The DNA for the CDR3 is TGCAGCGTTGAAGATCCGGACAGGGGTAACTATGGCTACACCTTC.

In DNA form, the CDR3 reads TGTGCCAGCAACGACGGGACAGGGGGCAGAGAAAAACTGTTTTTT. This translates into CASNDGTGGREKLFF. The chain recombines TRBV6-1 with TRBJ1-4; 12 bases agree with TRBD1. The CDR3 is made up of 15 amino acids. Unmatched junction bases numbered 8, after V lost 7 bases and J lost 8 bases. Germline values: CDR1 MNHNS, CDR2 SASEGT.

This sequence joins TRBV28 and TRBJ1-2, with a weak D call TRBD1 (6 bases). CDR1 is MDHEN and CDR2 is SYDVKM in the germline V gene. V was shortened by 9 bases and J by 4 bases, with 21 bases between the two germline ends. CDR3 length: 15 amino acids. CDR3 residues: CASQPDRSYFYGYTF. CDR3 in DNA: TGTGCCAGTCAGCCGGACAGATCCTATTTCTATGGCTACACCTTC.

This clonotype appeared a single time. The chain has TRBV7-2 and TRBJ2-3, with D unresolved. This CDR3 is 16 amino acids long. CDR1 and CDR2 (germline): SGHTA, FQGNSA. Between the trimmed V and J ends, which lost 7 bases and 1 base, there was a span of 18 bases. The CDR3 bases are TGTGCCAGCACCCCCTGGGCGACCCCTCGCACAGATACGCAGTATTTT. This encodes CASTPWATPRTDTQYF.

A note on this clonotype: A much larger clone differs from this one at a single base, so this may be a read error. The genes are TRBV5-1 and TRBJ2-5; 7 nucleotides match TRBD1. The DNA end lines up better with TRBJ2-7; the J call may be wrong. This CDR3 contains 12 residues. Germline V CDR1 and CDR2: SGHRS, YFSETQ. As DNA, the CDR3 is TGCGCCAGCACAGGGGGTGAGGGCGAGCAGTACTTC. Translated: CASTGGEGEQYF.

In this sample, this clonotype turned up a few times. The gene calls are TRBV4-3 and TRBJ2-1, with D possibly being TRBD1 (5 bases). The CDR3 has 16 residues. The V and J ends lost 0 bases and 0 bases respectively, with 9 bases between them. Germline CDR1 LGHNA, CDR2 YSLEER. The CDR3: CASSQDRQGSYNEQFF. The CDR3 region has the DNA TGCGCCAGCAGCCAAGATCGGCAGGGCTCCTACAATGAGCAGTTCTTC.

This clonotype appeared a few times. The V call is TRBV28, the J call TRBJ2-3; 9 nucleotides match TRBD2. Germline assignment: CDR1 MDHEN and CDR2 SYDVKM. The CDR3 contains 13 residues. V was clipped by 10 bases and J by 7 bases; unmatched bases: 9. The CDR3 here is CAIGAGGLNTQYF. CDR3 nucleotide sequence: TGTGCCATAGGGGCGGGAGGGCTGAATACGCAGTATTTT.

This rearrangement joins TRBV12-3 or TRBV12-4 to TRBJ2-7; 10 bases are a match to TRBD1. CDR3 length equals 13 residues. This CDR3 reads CPETGGIFYEQYF. CDR3 DNA sequence: TGTCCCGAGACAGGGGGCATCTTTTACGAGCAGTACTTC.

The V and J genes are TRBV4-1 and TRBJ2-5, with 13 bases matching TRBD2. The DNA end is a closer match to TRBJ2-1, so the J assignment may be wrong. Looked up from germline, CDR1 is MGHRA and CDR2 is YSYEKL. This CDR3 has 21 residues. The CDR3 sequence is CASSQSYPGLAGIIYFDEQFF. DNA for the CDR3: TGCGCCAGCAGCCAAAGTTATCCGGGACTAGCGGGAATCATTTATTTCGATGAGCAGTTCTTC.